The 23 T cell receptor beta chains reported below all come from one sample, sequenced in a study of cytomegalovirus exposure and HLA in healthy donors. A multiplex PCR was run with 60 Vbeta primers and 13 Jbeta primers. TCRdb keeps only in-frame clones here, not all; method: immunoSEQ multiplex PCR. The data show some 120,000 clones, roughly four fifths seen once. Source material: PBMCs. The receptor set was obtained from a young woman in good health and CMV-seronegative.

V is TRBV9 and J is TRBJ1-6; weak D call: TRBD1 (5 bases). CDR1 and CDR2 from the germline V gene are SGDLS and YYNGEE. The CDR3 spans 15 residues. V dropped 0 bases and J dropped 5 bases, with 9 bases sitting between them. CDR3 in amino acids: CASSVEARDNSPLHF. CDR3 nucleotides: TGTGCCAGCAGCGTAGAGGCCAGGGATAATTCACCCCTCCACTTT.

The gene calls are TRBV5-1 and TRBJ2-1, with D possibly matching TRBD2 (6 bases). Germline CDR1 reads SGHRS; CDR2 reads YFSETQ. The CDR3 spans 16 residues. Trimming left V 4 bases short and J 5 bases short, with 19 bases between. The DNA of the CDR3 is TGCGCCAGCAGCCAGGGTCCTACCGGGACTCACAATGAGCAGTTCTTC. It translates to CASSQGPTGTHNEQFF.

This chain links TRBV27 with TRBJ1-1; maybe TRBD1 (5 bases). Germline V gene lookup returns CDR1 MNHEY and CDR2 SMNVEV (reference sequence). This CDR3 region has 15 residues. V was trimmed by 4 bases and J by 2 bases, leaving 14 bases between them. The CDR3 nucleotides read TGTGCCAGCAGTTCTCCTGCAGGGTATAACACTGAAGCTTTCTTT. Translation: CASSSPAGYNTEAFF.

This clone occurred many times. The V gene is TRBV6-6, the J gene TRBJ1-2; possibly TRBD1 for D (5 bases). The CDR3 has 13 residues. Trimming shortened V by 4 bases and J by 5 bases, and 11 bases separated the two germline ends. CDR1 MNHNY and CDR2 SVGAGI come from the germline V gene (reference sequence). In nucleotides, the CDR3 is TGTGCCAGCAGTTCGGGGGGGGGATATGGCTACACCTTC. It yields the protein CASSSGGGYGYTF.

This clone was seen only once. The chain couples TRBV13 to TRBJ1-2, with 7 bases identical to TRBD1. The CDR3 spans 13 residues. From germline, CDR1 is PRHDT and CDR2 FYEKMQ (reference sequence). Unmatched junction bases numbered 4, after V lost 5 bases and J lost 4 bases. CDR3 sequence: CASSTRGFYGYTF. Written as DNA, the CDR3 is TGTGCCAGCAGCACCAGGGGGTTCTATGGCTACACCTTC.

This chain connects TRBV2 to TRBJ1-5; TRBD1 is a possible D gene (5 bases). The CDR3 has 13 residues. Trimming cost V 10 bases and J 1 base, with 11 bases left between them. The germline V gene has CDR1 SNHLY and CDR2 FYNNEI. The CDR3 nucleotides are TGTGCCACCCAAGGGGAAAGCAATCAGCCCCAGCATTTT. Translated, it gives CATQGESNQPQHF.

The chain links TRBV2 to TRBJ2-3; maybe TRBD2 (7 bases). The V gene's germline CDR1 is SNHLY and CDR2 FYNNEI. The length of the CDR3 is 14 residues. V was trimmed by 10 bases and J by 2 bases, leaving 16 bases between them. The CDR3 DNA reads as TGTGCCACCGGAGGGGGGGGTAACACAGATACGCAGTATTTT. Translating it yields CATGGGGNTDTQYF.

This rearrangement joins TRBV19 to TRBJ1-6; D is possibly TRBD1 (5 bases). The length of the CDR3 is 15 residues. Deletions cut 6 bases from V and 6 bases from J, with 15 bases between. Germline CDR1 LNHDA, CDR2 SQIVND (reference sequence). DNA of the CDR3: TGTGCCAGTAGACCCCAGGGTAGAGTTAATTCACCCCTCCACTTT. Amino acid sequence: CASRPQGRVNSPLHF.

The V call is TRBV4-2, the J call TRBJ2-3; 10 bases fit TRBD2. The V gene end was trimmed by 1 base and the J gene end by 0 bases; junction bases not matched to a gene: 4. The CDR3 length is 17 residues. Germline V lookup: CDR1 LGHNA, CDR2 YNFKEQ. The CDR3 sequence: CASSQVKAGGSTDTQYF. CDR3 DNA: TGTGCCAGCAGCCAAGTTAAAGCGGGGGGGAGCACAGATACGCAGTATTTT.

This chain uses TRBV6-1 with TRBJ2-7, with D possibly matching TRBD2 (5 bases). CDR3 length: 13 residues. Trimming took off 1 base at V and 4 bases at J, with 8 bases between the two ends. Germline CDR1 MNHNS, CDR2 SASEGT. CDR3 loop: CASSEGGWYEQYF. CDR3 in DNA: TGTGCCAGCAGTGAAGGCGGGTGGTACGAGCAGTACTTC.

The chain's CDR3 is CAWSGTGNTLNSPLHF. As DNA, the CDR3 is TGTGCCTGGAGTGGGACAGGGAATACTCTCAATTCACCCCTCCACTTT. The rearrangement uses TRBV30 and TRBJ1-6, with TRBD1 matching 8 bases. The V and J ends lost 1 base and 7 bases, in that order; junction bases with no gene match: 9. Germline CDR1 GTSNPN, CDR2 SVGIG (reference sequence). The CDR3 is 16 residues long.

This chain links TRBV5-6 with TRBJ2-7, with 10 bases aligning to TRBD2. The CDR3 sequence is 15 residues long. The ends lost 4 bases at V and 2 bases at J; junction bases unmatched: 6. Per the germline V gene, CDR1 is SGHDT and CDR2 is YYEEEE. The DNA of the CDR3 is TGTGCCAGCAGCCCAGGACTAGCGGATACCTACGAGCAGTACTTC. It yields the protein CASSPGLADTYEQYF.

V usage is TRBV5-4 and J usage is TRBJ1-6, with D hard to call. V gave up 4 bases and J gave up 4 bases, with 12 bases separating them. Looked up from germline, CDR1 is SGHNT and CDR2 is YYREEE (reference sequence). The CDR3 spans 15 residues. The CDR3 nucleotides are TGTGCCAGCAGCCGCTCAGGTTCATATAATTCACCCCTCCACTTT. Its translation is CASSRSGSYNSPLHF.

The V call is TRBV2, the J call TRBJ2-6, with TRBD2 as a possible D gene (6 bases). The V end lost 8 bases, the J end lost 1 base, and 15 bases lay between the germline ends. CDR3 size: 16 residues. CDR1 and CDR2 (germline): SNHLY, FYNNEI. Here the CDR3 reads CASFGWEASGANVLTF. The CDR3 DNA reads as TGTGCCAGCTTTGGGTGGGAGGCGTCTGGGGCCAACGTCCTGACTTTC.

Of note for this clone: Other DNA variants within this sample encode the same CDR3. The chain has TRBV6-5 and TRBJ1-5; 7 bases fit TRBD1. J lost 4 bases, V lost 2 bases, and 2 bases had no gene match. CDR1 and CDR2 (germline): MNHEY, SVGAGI. CDR3 length equals 14 residues. The CDR3 sequence: CASSYSRGNQPQHF. CDR3 sequence (DNA): TGTGCCAGCAGTTACAGCAGGGGGAATCAGCCCCAGCATTTT.

CDR3 nucleotides: TGTGCCAGCAGTGCCCGGGACAGGGAATCGTTAACTAATGAAAAACTGTTTTTT. The encoded protein is CASSARDRESLTNEKLFF. This chain links TRBV6-1 with TRBJ1-4, with 9 bases identical to TRBD1. The J segment lost 1 base and the V segment lost 4 bases, leaving 10 bases of the junction unmatched. Germline CDR1 MNHNS, CDR2 SASEGT. The CDR3 is 18 amino acids.

The chain is built from TRBV7-8 and TRBJ1-5, with D perhaps matching TRBD1 (5 bases). Trimming cost V 1 base and J 0 bases, with 13 bases left between them. This CDR3 is 17 amino acids long. CDR1 is SGHVS and CDR2 is FQNEAQ in the germline V gene. The CDR3 loop is CASSLVSAGYSNQPQHF. For the CDR3, the DNA is TGTGCCAGCAGCTTAGTATCAGCAGGGTATAGCAATCAGCCCCAGCATTTT.

The gene calls are TRBV5-4 and TRBJ2-3, with D possibly TRBD1 on 6 matching bases. Per the germline V gene, CDR1 is SGHNT and CDR2 is YYREEE (reference sequence). Trimming pared 2 bases from V and 1 base from J, leaving 8 bases between. The CDR3 sequence is 14 residues long. In nucleotides, the CDR3 is TGTGCCAGCAGCTTAGGGGGTCGCACAGATACGCAGTATTTT. Its translation is CASSLGGRTDTQYF.

The genes are TRBV2 and TRBJ1-5; D might be TRBD1 (5 bases). The CDR3 covers 13 residues. The germline V gene encodes CDR1 SNHLY and CDR2 FYNNEI. V was trimmed by 8 bases and J by 0 bases, leaving 8 bases between them. The CDR3 region is CASGGNSNQPQHF. CDR3 in DNA: TGTGCCAGCGGGGGGAATAGCAATCAGCCCCAGCATTTT. The variable domain in full, completed from reference TRBV2 and TRBJ1-5, reads EPEVTQTPSHQVTQMGQEVILRCVPISNHLYFYWYRQILGQKVEFLVSFYNNEISEKSEIFDDQFSVERPDGSNFTLKIRSTKLEDSAMYFCASGGNSNQPQHFGDGTRLSIL.

Only a few counts were recorded for this clone. The genes are TRBV6-5 and TRBJ2-7, with D uncertain. The CDR3 is 13 residues long. CDR1 and CDR2 (germline): MNHEY, SVGAGI. The V end was cut by 6 bases, the J end by 5 bases, with 14 bases between. The CDR3 bases are TGTGCCAGCAGACCCTCTATAAGCCACGAGCAGTACTTC. Protein product: CASRPSISHEQYF.

This chain links TRBV30 with TRBJ1-1; no reliable D call. The CDR3 consists of 13 residues. V was trimmed by 0 bases and J by 5 bases, leaving 10 bases between them. Germline-derived CDR1 and CDR2 are GTSNPN and SVGIG (reference sequence). The CDR3 DNA follows: TGTGCCTGGAGTGTATTTCGGGGAACTGAAGCTTTCTTT. This gives the protein CAWSVFRGTEAFF.

Only a few counts were recorded for this clone. This chain links TRBV5-4 with TRBJ2-7, with TRBD1 matching 10 bases. The V gene's germline CDR1 is SGHNT and CDR2 YYREEE (reference sequence). The trim removed 4 bases at V and 2 bases at J, leaving 6 bases unmatched. The CDR3 is 15 residues long. Here the CDR3 DNA reads TGTGCCAGCAGCCACGACAGGGGGCGGGCCTACGAGCAGTACTTC. Translating gives CASSHDRGRAYEQYF.

The chain has TRBV19 and TRBJ2-1; TRBD2 agrees at 11 bases. The ends lost 5 bases at V and 3 bases at J; junction bases unmatched: 6. The CDR3 covers 16 residues. Germline-derived CDR1 and CDR2 are LNHDA and SQIVND (reference sequence). CDR3 DNA: TGTGCCAGTAGTCTGCTAGCGGGGGGCCTCTACAATGAGCAGTTCTTC. The encoded protein is CASSLLAGGLYNEQFF.